These 8 T cell receptor beta chains were sequenced from one sample in a study of T cell repertoires in cytomegalovirus infection. No antigen has been identified for these receptors. TCRdb used MiXCR to reprocess the reads, holding one entry per CDR3 protein. The sample has roughly 920,000 distinct CDR3 sequences, roughly 31% seen once. The sequencing used cultured CD8+ T cells from PBMCs, collected from culture after CMV antigen stimulation. The receptors here all came from a human donor in good health (CMV status not recorded). Some clones in this sample may be carry-over from other donors' samples.

Of note for this clonotype: A much larger clone sits a single nucleotide away, making a read error possible. The rearrangement uses TRBV7-2 and TRBJ2-3, with 13 bases identical to TRBD2. Losses at the gene ends were 10 bases for V and 5 bases for J; bases not matched to a gene: 9. The V gene's germline CDR1 is SGHTA and CDR2 FQGNSA. The length of the CDR3 is 15 residues. The CDR3 region is CANSPLAGGRDTQYF. CDR3 sequence (DNA): TGTGCCAACAGTCCACTAGCGGGGGGGCGAGATACGCAGTATTTT.

With regard to this clonotype: No conserved phenylalanine or tryptophan ends this CDR3, so it is likely a read error. The chain carries TRBV6-1 and TRBJ2-5; 7 bases are shared with TRBD1. The V gene's germline CDR1 is MNHNS and CDR2 SASEGT. V was pared by 5 bases and J by 4 bases, with 16 bases of the junction left unmatched. The CDR3 length is 17 residues. The DNA for the CDR3 is TGTGCCAGCAGTCTATGGACAGGTTCCACTCTAGGAGAGACCCAGTACCTC. Its protein is CASSLWTGSTLGETQYL.

This rearrangement joins TRBV7-6 to TRBJ2-7, with D tentatively TRBD2 (5 bases). Per the germline V gene, CDR1 is SGHVS and CDR2 is FNYEAQ. The CDR3 length is 14 residues. The V gene lost 2 bases and the J gene lost 3 bases, with 11 bases spanning the gap. The CDR3: CASSLYPDYYEQYF. The CDR3 nucleotides are TGTGCCAGCAGCTTATATCCCGACTACTACGAGCAGTACTTC.

This clonotype was counted between two and nine times. The chain has TRBV4-1 and TRBJ1-1, with D perhaps TRBD1 (6 bases). Germline V gene lookup returns CDR1 MGHRA and CDR2 YSYEKL. The ends were cut back, 2 bases at V and 0 bases at J, with 7 bases in the middle. The CDR3 extends over 14 amino acids. The CDR3 DNA is TGCGCCAGCAGCCAACGACAGGTGAACACTGAAGCTTTCTTT. As protein: CASSQRQVNTEAFF.

This clonotype was counted a few times. The chain has TRBV11-2 and TRBJ2-2; D is undetermined. The CDR3 length is 16 residues. In germline, CDR1 is SGHAT, CDR2 FQNNGV. V lost 5 bases and J lost 6, with 19 bases in between. This CDR3 is CASSPNPSEVPGELFF. The CDR3, as DNA: TGTGCCAGCAGCCCTAACCCCTCCGAGGTCCCCGGGGAGCTGTTTTTT.

This clonotype was seen a handful of times. The chain recombines TRBV11-2 with TRBJ2-3; 11 nucleotides match TRBD2. CDR1 SGHAT and CDR2 FQNNGV come from the germline V gene. Trimming took 5 bases from V and 3 from J; bases not matched to a gene: 4. This CDR3 comprises 15 residues. The CDR3 loop reads CASSHGTSGTDTQYF. The CDR3 bases are TGTGCCAGCAGCCACGGGACTAGCGGTACAGATACGCAGTATTTT.

This chain connects TRBV9 to TRBJ2-3, with 10 bases lining up with TRBD2. V gave up 3 bases and J gave up 3 bases; unmatched junction bases: 4. The CDR3 extends over 15 amino acids. Looked up from germline, CDR1 is SGDLS and CDR2 is YYNGEE. CDR3 sequence (DNA): TGTGCCAGCAGCGCTCCGGGACTAGCGACAGATACGCAGTATTTT. Its protein is CASSAPGLATDTQYF.

The chain couples TRBV15 to TRBJ1-2; the match to TRBD1 covers 7 bases. The CDR3 has 18 amino acids. Looked up from germline, CDR1 is LNHNV and CDR2 is YYDKDF (reference sequence). V shed 5 bases, J shed 3 bases, and the junction held 18 bases outside the gene matches. CDR3 residues: CATSSHRGDSQRYYGYTF. The CDR3 nucleotides read TGTGCCACCAGCTCTCACCGGGGGGACAGCCAACGTTACTATGGCTACACCTTC.